This record concerns one T cell receptor (beta chain) sequence. Its cognate antigen is unknown. The entry originates in a study of regulatory T cells in long-lasting Graves disease. The CDR3 runs 15 residues. CDR1 and CDR2 from the germline V gene are SEHNR and FQNEAQ (reference sequence). J gave up 4 bases and V 5 bases, and 9 bases lay outside the gene matches. Noted time point: persistent/refractory GD, antithyroid drugs over 5 years with positive TRAb. Scientists built the TCR library using RNA that was extracted from PBMCs. American Thyroid Association guidelines served as the basis for diagnosing Graves' disease. Regarding the study as a whole: Persistent Graves' patients showed a TCR diversity that was lower than that of newly diagnosed ones. What was studied was peripheral blood only, and not thyroid tissue.

Researchers made TCR beta libraries by using iRepertoire HTBI primers and running Arm-PCR on CDR3 regions. TCRdb fed the multiplex PCR reads into MiXCR, producing one record per CDR3 protein. The data show about 430,000 distinct CDR3 sequences, with over 20% seen just once and about 13% held by the top ten. The V call is TRBV7-9, the J call TRBJ2-7; 9 bases match TRBD1. The sequencing used peripheral blood mononuclear cells (PBMCs), collected when the disease was refractory, from a patient treated with antithyroid drugs. This sequence was found in a female donor with Graves disease. Written as DNA, the CDR3 is TGTGCCAGCAGCCTTTACAGGGGGCAAGGGTACGAGCAGTACTTC. Translation gives CASSLYRGQGYEQYF.